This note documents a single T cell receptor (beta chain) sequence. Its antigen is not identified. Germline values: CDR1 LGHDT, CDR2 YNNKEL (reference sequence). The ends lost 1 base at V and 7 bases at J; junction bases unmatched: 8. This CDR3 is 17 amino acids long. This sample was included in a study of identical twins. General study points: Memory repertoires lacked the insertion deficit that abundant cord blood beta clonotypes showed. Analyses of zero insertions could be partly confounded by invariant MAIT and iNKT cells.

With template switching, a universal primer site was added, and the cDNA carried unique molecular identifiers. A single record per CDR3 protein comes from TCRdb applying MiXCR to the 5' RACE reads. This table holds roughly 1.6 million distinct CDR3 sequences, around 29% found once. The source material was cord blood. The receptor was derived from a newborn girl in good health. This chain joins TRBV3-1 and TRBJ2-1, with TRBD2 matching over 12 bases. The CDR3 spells CASSQVPSSGGANEQFF. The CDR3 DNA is TGTGCCAGCAGCCAAGTCCCCTCTAGCGGGGGGGCAAATGAGCAGTTCTTC.